The clone carrying this T cell receptor (beta chain) was found a few times. The antigen is undetermined. In germline, CDR1 is MGHDK, CDR2 SYGVNS. The CDR3 runs to 16 residues. After removal of 3 bases from V and 5 bases from J, the junction contained 6 bases not matched to a gene. This entry belongs to a study of persistence of HIV-infected CD4 T cells. Study results and limitations: Within sorted populations, more oligoclonal TCRs accompanied more oligoclonal proviruses.

Sequencing used immunoSEQ version 4 in survey mode. Assay: immunoSEQ multiplex PCR; the TCRdb copy retains only in-frame clones and omits some. The sample yields 15,000 to 20,000 clones, less than 70% seen once. Stimulation used approximately 9.5 ug/mL lysate from CMV-infected fibroblasts. Sorting selected CD4+ T cells upregulating both CD40 ligand and CD69. CD8+ T cells were removed from PBMCs prior to stimulation. This receptor was obtained from an adult woman with HIV who was CMV-seropositive. The genes are TRBV25-1 and TRBJ1-4; 10 bases map to TRBD1. The sample in question was CD4+ T cells sorted from PBMCs after approximately 19-hour stimulation, obtained from a patient who received antiretroviral therapy. The CDR3 spells CASSERTGGGNEKLFF. CDR3 nucleotides: TGTGCCAGCAGTGAGCGGACAGGGGGTGGAAATGAAAAACTGTTTTTT.